These T cell receptor beta chains were read from a single sample in a study of Graves' ophthalmopathy and Graves' hyperthyroidism. TCRdb redid the calling of the multiplex PCR reads with MiXCR, one entry per CDR3 protein. The sample includes around 600,000 distinct CDR3 sequences, about two fifths of them seen just once. The specimen was peripheral blood. These receptors were taken from an adult man with Graves' ophthalmopathy. The CDR3 runs from the conserved cysteine through the conserved F or W. The order of the fields is CDR3 protein, CDR3 DNA, D gene, clone size, V gene, J gene. The D gene is left open where the match is weak. Clone size is given for some rows only: seen once, a few or many times, or a class if the clone is expanded.

CASTPGGNYGYTF	TGTGCCAGCACGCCGGGAGGGAACTATGGCTACACCTTC	NA	NA	TRBV6-2/TRBV6-3	TRBJ1-2
CASNQDLARGPYEQYF	TGTGCCAGCAACCAAGACCTAGCCCGTGGTCCCTACGAGCAGTACTTC	NA	few	TRBV4-2	TRBJ2-7
CASSYEEAGEQYF	TGTGCCAGCAGTTACGAGGAAGCGGGGGAGCAGTACTTC	TRBD2	few	TRBV27	TRBJ2-7
CASSYGELGTDTQYF	TGTGCCAGCAGTTACGGCGAATTGGGCACAGATACGCAGTATTTT	NA	NA	TRBV10-3	TRBJ2-3
CASSVTGGNYEQYF	TGTGCCAGCAGCGTGACAGGGGGTAACTACGAGCAGTACTTC	TRBD1	NA	TRBV9	TRBJ2-7
CAISESSPWVEQYF	TGTGCCATCAGTGAGTCCAGCCCATGGGTCGAGCAGTACTTC	NA	many	TRBV10-3	TRBJ2-7
CAWRLAGIQETQYF	TGTGCCTGGCGACTAGCGGGAATCCAAGAGACCCAGTACTTC	TRBD2	NA	TRBV30	TRBJ2-5
CAAGKTDTNQPQHF	TGTGCGGCGGGGAAGACGGACACCAATCAGCCCCAGCATTTT	NA	NA	TRBV19	TRBJ1-5
CSVDTGTALNTEAFF	TGCAGCGTTGATACCGGGACAGCACTTAACACTGAAGCTTTCTTT	TRBD1	NA	TRBV29-1	TRBJ1-1
CATSDSGRDYGYTF	TGTGCCACCAGTGATAGTGGCAGGGACTATGGCTACACCTTC	NA	NA	TRBV24-1	TRBJ1-2
CASSLLVTGETQYF	TGCGCCAGCAGCTTGTTGGTAACGGGGGAGACCCAGTACTTC	NA	few	TRBV5-1	TRBJ2-5
CASSTGQGAGYGYTF	TGCGCCAGCAGCACAGGACAGGGGGCCGGCTATGGCTACACCTTC	TRBD1	many	TRBV5-1	TRBJ1-2
CASSPTTAGNTIYF	TGTGCCAGCAGCCCCACGACAGCTGGAAACACCATATATTTT	NA	many	TRBV7-8	TRBJ1-3
CASSFTGTAHNSPLHF	TGTGCCAGCAGCTTTACCGGGACAGCCCATAATTCACCCCTCCACTTT	TRBD1	NA	TRBV24-1	TRBJ1-6
CSVAELAAGKETQYF	TGCAGCGTGGCAGAACTAGCGGCAGGAAAAGAGACCCAGTACTTC	TRBD2	NA	TRBV29-1	TRBJ2-5
CSVDTPLGETQYF	TGCAGCGTTGATACACCCCTGGGGGAGACCCAGTACTTC	NA	many	TRBV29-1	TRBJ2-5
CATRQGNGYTF	TGTGCCACCCGACAGGGCAATGGCTACACCTTC	TRBD1	NA	TRBV10-3	TRBJ1-2
CASSWAAQGGWDTEAFF	TGCGCCAGCAGCTGGGCCGCACAGGGGGGTTGGGACACTGAAGCTTTCTTT	TRBD1	NA	TRBV5-1	TRBJ1-1
CASSYSYWDRGGGYTF	TGTGCCAGCAGCTATTCCTATTGGGACAGGGGAGGAGGCTACACCTTC	TRBD1	NA	TRBV11-3	TRBJ1-2
CSASSQRGVSNQPQHF	TGCAGCGCCAGCTCACAGCGCGGGGTAAGCAATCAGCCCCAGCATTTT	NA	once	TRBV29-1	TRBJ1-5
CASSPDGIAGAVGTQYF	TGTGCCAGCAGCCCGGACGGAATAGCGGGGGCGGTTGGGACCCAGTACTTC	TRBD2	NA	TRBV9	TRBJ2-5
CASSLVGLAANNEQFF	TGTGCCAGCAGCTTAGTGGGACTAGCGGCTAACAATGAGCAGTTCTTC	TRBD2	NA	TRBV7-9	TRBJ2-1
CATSDPGTGTTGELFF	TGTGCCACCAGTGATCCCGGGACAGGAACCACCGGGGAGCTGTTTTTT	TRBD1	once	TRBV24-1	TRBJ2-2
CASSEQSEGTMYEQYF	TGTGCCAGCAGTGAGCAGTCGGAGGGGACGATGTACGAGCAGTACTTC	NA	many	TRBV25-1	TRBJ2-7
CASSPRDGRSGQYF	TGTGCCAGCAGTCCCCGGGACGGAAGGAGCGGGCAGTACTTC	NA	NA	TRBV25-1	TRBJ2-7
CSAGDSGELFF	TGCAGCGCCGGGGATTCCGGGGAGCTGTTTTTT	NA	many	TRBV29-1	TRBJ2-2
CASSVVGLAAPGELFF	TGTGCCAGCAGCGTAGTTGGACTAGCGGCCCCCGGGGAGCTGTTTTTT	TRBD2	NA	TRBV25-1	TRBJ2-2
CAIGDRGDSFYNSPLHF	TGTGCCATCGGGGACAGGGGGGATTCGTTCTATAATTCACCCCTCCACTTT	TRBD1	once	TRBV10-3	TRBJ1-6
CASGLVLWTGIRETQYF	TGTGCTAGTGGTTTGGTACTTTGGACAGGGATTAGAGAGACCCAGTACTTC	TRBD1	few	TRBV12-3/TRBV12-4	TRBJ2-5
CSVALQGQTEAFF	TGCAGCGTTGCCCTACAGGGTCAGACTGAAGCTTTCTTT	NA	many	TRBV29-1	TRBJ1-1
CRARPAASYYSYEQYF	TGCAGGGCTAGACCCGCGGCAAGCTACTACTCCTACGAGCAGTACTTC	NA	NA	TRBV20-1	TRBJ2-7
CAISDQGQGPYGYTF	TGTGCCATCAGTGATCAAGGGCAGGGCCCCTATGGCTACACCTTC	NA	NA	TRBV10-3	TRBJ1-2
CASSIGRSNQPQHF	TGTGCCAGTAGTATTGGCAGAAGTAATCAGCCCCAGCATTTT	NA	many	TRBV19	TRBJ1-5
CASSYQGETEAFF	TGTGCCAGCAGTTATCAGGGGGAAACTGAAGCTTTCTTT	TRBD1	few	TRBV6-6	TRBJ1-1
CASSSRDNYEQYF	TGTGCCAGCAGCTCCCGGGACAATTACGAGCAGTACTTC	NA	few	TRBV5-4	TRBJ2-7
CASRPWRPNSPLHF	TGTGCCAGCCGTCCTTGGCGGCCTAATTCACCCCTCCACTTT	NA	few	TRBV27	TRBJ1-6
CASSEGGRQPQYF	TGTGCCAGCAGTGAAGGGGGTCGTCAGCCCCAGTACTTC	NA	NA	TRBV2	TRBJ2-5
CVSSPRDRKNTGELFF	TGCGTCAGCAGCCCCCGGGACAGAAAGAACACCGGGGAGCTGTTTTTT	TRBD1	NA	TRBV4-1	TRBJ2-2
CASSRGQGIEKLFF	TGTGCCAGCAGTCGCGGACAGGGGATTGAAAAACTGTTTTTT	TRBD1	many	TRBV12-3/TRBV12-4	TRBJ1-4
CSVKGTGQSPLHF	TGCAGCGTCAAGGGGACAGGGCAATCACCCCTCCACTTT	TRBD1	NA	TRBV29-1	TRBJ1-6
CSAKPNGGQETQYF	TGCAGTGCTAAACCCAACGGGGGGCAGGAGACCCAGTACTTC	NA	many	TRBV20-1	TRBJ2-5
CASSLKQGEKLFF	TGTGCCAGCAGCTTAAAACAGGGGGAAAAACTGTTTTTT	TRBD1	NA	TRBV13	TRBJ1-4
CASSVTGGGTEAFF	TGTGCCAGTAGTGTGACAGGGGGGGGCACTGAAGCTTTCTTT	TRBD1	many	TRBV19	TRBJ1-1
CASSARGTEAIYEQYF	TGTGCCAGCAGTGCTAGGGGGACGGAGGCGATCTACGAGCAGTACTTC	NA	NA	TRBV7-9	TRBJ2-7
CASSALDRGMNSPLHF	TGTGCCAGCAGCGCCCTTGACAGGGGGATGAATTCACCCCTCCACTTT	TRBD1	many	TRBV9	TRBJ1-6
CASSLVVTSGANQETQYF	TGTGCCAGCAGCTTAGTGGTGACTAGCGGGGCAAACCAAGAGACCCAGTACTTC	TRBD2	many	TRBV11-2	TRBJ2-5
CARASHYGYTF	TGCGCCAGAGCTTCCCACTATGGCTACACCTTC	NA	many	TRBV5-1	TRBJ1-2
CASRSGAEPYNSPLHF	TGCGCCAGCAGATCAGGGGCTGAACCCTATAATTCACCCCTCCACTTT	NA	many	TRBV10-2	TRBJ1-6
CASSETGGPYEQYF	TGCGCCAGCAGCGAGACAGGGGGTCCCTACGAGCAGTACTTC	TRBD1	many	TRBV5-1	TRBJ2-7
CASWGGPYSNQPQHF	TGTGCCAGTTGGGGGGGACCTTATAGCAATCAGCCCCAGCATTTT	NA	many	TRBV19	TRBJ1-5
CASSPNRGRTSGRIQPQHF	TGTGCCAGCAGTCCCAACAGGGGACGCACCTCGGGCCGCATTCAGCCCCAGCATTTT	TRBD1	NA	TRBV6-2/TRBV6-3	TRBJ1-5
CARARVNSPLHF	TGTGCTAGAGCCAGGGTCAATTCACCCCTCCACTTT	NA	NA	TRBV11-2	TRBJ1-6
CASSFWQGVETQYF	TGTGCCAGCAGCTTCTGGCAGGGTGTTGAGACCCAGTACTTC	NA	many	TRBV7-2	TRBJ2-5
CSLGAAAYGYTF	TGCAGCTTGGGGGCAGCAGCCTATGGCTACACCTTC	NA	NA	TRBV29-1	TRBJ1-2